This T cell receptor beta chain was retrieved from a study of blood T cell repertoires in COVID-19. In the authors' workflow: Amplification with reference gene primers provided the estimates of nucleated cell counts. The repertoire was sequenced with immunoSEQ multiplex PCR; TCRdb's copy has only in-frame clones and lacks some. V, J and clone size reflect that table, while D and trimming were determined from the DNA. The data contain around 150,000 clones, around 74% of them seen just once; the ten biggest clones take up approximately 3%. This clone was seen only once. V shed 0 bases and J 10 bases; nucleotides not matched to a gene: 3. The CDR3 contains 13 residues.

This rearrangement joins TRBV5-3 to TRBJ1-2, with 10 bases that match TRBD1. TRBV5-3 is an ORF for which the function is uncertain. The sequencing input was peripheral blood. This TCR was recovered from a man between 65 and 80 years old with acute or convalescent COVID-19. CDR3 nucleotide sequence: TGTGCCAGAAGCTTGGGGGACAGGGGTCCCTACACCTTC. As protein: CARSLGDRGPYTF.